This T cell receptor (beta chain) originates from a study of OX40 agonist ivuxolimab in advanced cancers. As for the study in general: As their treatment, patients were administered ivuxolimab, an agonistic anti-OX40 (CD134) antibody. Overall study findings and caveats: Expanded peripheral T-cell antigen specificity went undetermined. Nonresponders included some who also had low normalized T-cell clonal expansion.

The method was immunoSEQ multiplex PCR; TCRdb's version includes in-frame clones alone and lacks a portion of them. Here the sample spans approximately 70,000 clones, roughly 90% being singletons. Blood got drawn at baseline, again on cycle 4 day 1, and then on cycle 7 day 1. This clone appeared a single time. Its antigen is unknown. V was shortened by 2 bases and J by 5 bases, with 13 bases between the two germline ends. CDR3 length: 14 amino acids. Germline CDR1 and CDR2: SGHDT and YYEEEE. This chain connects TRBV5-6 to TRBJ2-5; D remains unclear. This specimen was CD4+ or CD8+ T cells sorted from blood, taken in a trial of the OX40 agonist ivuxolimab. This sequence originates from an adult with an advanced solid tumor such as melanoma, head and neck, liver or kidney cancer. Here the CDR3 reads CASSFSRPFETQYF. The DNA for the CDR3 is TGTGCCAGCAGCTTCTCCCGCCCTTTTGAGACCCAGTACTTC.